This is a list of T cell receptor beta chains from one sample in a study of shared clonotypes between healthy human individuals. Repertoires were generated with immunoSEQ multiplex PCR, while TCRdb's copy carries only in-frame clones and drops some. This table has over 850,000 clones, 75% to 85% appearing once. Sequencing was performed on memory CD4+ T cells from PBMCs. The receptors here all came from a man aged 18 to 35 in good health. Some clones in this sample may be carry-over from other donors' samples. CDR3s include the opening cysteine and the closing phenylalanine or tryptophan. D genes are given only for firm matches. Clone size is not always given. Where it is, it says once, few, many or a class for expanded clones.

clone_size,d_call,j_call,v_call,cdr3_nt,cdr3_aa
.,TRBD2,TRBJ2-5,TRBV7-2,TGTGCCAGCAGCGGGACTAGCGGGAGGAGGCTCCCAGAGACCCAGTACTTC,CASSGTSGRRLPETQYF
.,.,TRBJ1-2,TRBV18,TGTGCCAGCTCACCAGGGCAGGGCGCCGGCTTGGGCTACACCTTC,CASSPGQGAGLGYTF
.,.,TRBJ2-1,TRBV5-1,TGCGCCAGCCGGGGGTACAATGAGCAGTTCTTC,CASRGYNEQFF
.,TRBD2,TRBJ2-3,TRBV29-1,TGCAGCGTTATACTAGCGGGGACCAGCACAGATACGCAGTATTTT,CSVILAGTSTDTQYF
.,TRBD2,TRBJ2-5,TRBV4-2,TGTGCCAGCAGCCAGGGGGGGGGAGGCCAAGAGACCCAGTACTTC,CASSQGGGGQETQYF
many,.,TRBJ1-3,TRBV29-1,TGCAGCGCCCACGACAGGAGCTCTGGAAACACCATATATTTT,CSAHDRSSGNTIYF
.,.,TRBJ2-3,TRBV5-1,TGCGCCAGCAGAGAGCTGGGGGCAGATACGCAGTATTTT,CASRELGADTQYF
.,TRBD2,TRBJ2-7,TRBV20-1,TGCAGTGCTAGTAGCGGGTACGAGCAGTACTTC,CSASSGYEQYF
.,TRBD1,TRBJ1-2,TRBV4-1,TGCGCCAGCAGAATCCCTGGACAGGGCCCGGGTCGTGGCTACACCTTC,CASRIPGQGPGRGYTF
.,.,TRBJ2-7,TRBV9,TGTGCCAGCAGCGTAGGGACCTCTAGCTGGGAGCAGTACTTC,CASSVGTSSWEQYF
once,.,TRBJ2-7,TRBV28,TGTGCCAGCCGCGGAAGGGGGGCCTCCTACGAGCAGTACTTC,CASRGRGASYEQYF
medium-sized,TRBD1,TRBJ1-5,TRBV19,TGTGCCAGTAGTATTAACAGGGCAGGGGGACAGCCCCAGCATTTT,CASSINRAGGQPQHF
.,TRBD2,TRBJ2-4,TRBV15,TGTGCCACCAGCAGAGCTTTAGTAGCGGGAGGGAACATTCAGTACTTC,CATSRALVAGGNIQYF
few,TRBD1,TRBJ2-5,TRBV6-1,TGTGCCAGCAGACTATTACAGGGGTACCAAGAGACCCAGTACTTC,CASRLLQGYQETQYF
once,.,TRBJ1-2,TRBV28,TGTGCCAGCAGTTTCCACGGCCAGGGAAACTATGGCTACACCTTC,CASSFHGQGNYGYTF
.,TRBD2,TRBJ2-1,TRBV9,TGTGCCAGCAGCGCGGGACTAGCGGGAGCCGGTGGGGTTGAGCAGTTCTTC,CASSAGLAGAGGVEQFF